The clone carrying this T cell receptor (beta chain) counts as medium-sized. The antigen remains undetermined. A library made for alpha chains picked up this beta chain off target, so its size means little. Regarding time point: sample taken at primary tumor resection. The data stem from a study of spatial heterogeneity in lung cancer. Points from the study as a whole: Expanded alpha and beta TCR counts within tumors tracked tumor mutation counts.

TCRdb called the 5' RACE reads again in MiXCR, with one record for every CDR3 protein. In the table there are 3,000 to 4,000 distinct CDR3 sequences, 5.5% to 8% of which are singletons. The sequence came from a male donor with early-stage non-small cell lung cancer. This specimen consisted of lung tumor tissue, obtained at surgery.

The CDR3 DNA reads TGTGCCTGGGAGACAGCGGCGAACACTGAAGCTTTCTTT. Translated: CAWETAANTEAFF. This chain uses TRBV30 with TRBJ1-1, with D maybe TRBD1 (5 bases). Trimming stripped 5 bases from V and 1 base from J, with 11 bases between. The CDR3 spans 13 residues. CDR1 is GTSNPN and CDR2 is SVGIG in the germline V gene (reference sequence).